This TCR beta chain was documented in a study of T cell responses to AZD1222 COVID-19 vaccine (dated by TCRdb to about 2021). With respect to the entire study: TCR sequencing was performed for fewer than 250 trial participants, of whom roughly 200 were given two doses of AZD1222 and around 25 were given two doses of MenACWY control vaccine. Trial participants were enrolled into age subgroups of 18-55, 56-69 and 70-plus years, which contained about 160, 30 and 59 TCR-sequenced participants, respectively.

As encoded in the germline V gene, CDR1 is SGHRS while CDR2 is YFSETQ. The CDR3 has 15 amino acids, counting the end cysteine and phenylalanine. Only the CDR3 DNA is retained, 45 bases long and in frame from the first base. Trimming costs V 2 bases and J 7 bases, and their ends lie 13 bases apart. The CDR3 regions of human TCRbeta chains were analyzed by immunosequencing. The authors processed their data as follows. TCRs in the repertoires were compared against a reference library of SARS-CoV-2-specific TCRs that had been generated with the MIRA antigen-specificity platform. Breadth meant the fraction of unique TCRs that were SARS-CoV-2-associated, whereas depth meant the fraction of total T cells that were SARS-CoV-2-associated. Using the MIRA data, every spike-specific TCR was mapped to the spike region that the TCR reacted to and assigned to either a CD4 or a CD8 class. Log10-transformed breadth and depth values were compared by one-way ANOVA with Sidak's multiple comparisons tests. The table was pulled from immuneACCESS by TCRdb, which kept in-frame rearrangements only. Such tables lose some clones; where checked, under half of the loss comes from unresolved V genes, and the rest has no known cause. The D gene and trimming were derived from the DNA, and the V and J assignments and clone size from that table. The table for this sample lists around 140,000 clones; roughly 93% of them were counted only once. The ten largest make up around 0.85% of the sample.

As to this clone: The antigen it recognizes is unknown. No base qualities exist here, and no much larger clone lies one base off it.

The study at large found these results: Because no day 14 peak-response samples were available, the repertoires could be characterized only after the peak T cell response. Conclusions about previously exposed vaccinees were limited because only a handful of AZD1222 recipients were SARS-CoV-2 seropositive at baseline. Reportedly, close to half of the unique spike-specific TCRs recognized epitopes lying outside the regions that are mutated in the B.1.351 and B.1.1.7 variants. Participants were mostly white British, with more females than males. The authors suggested clonal diversity may have been underestimated. After two AZD1222 doses, both the breadth and the depth of spike-specific TCRs were significantly higher than at day 0 and than in MenACWY recipients. The 56-69-year group was small, and its depth increase did not reach significance, likely because of low power. CD4 TCRs associated with the vaccine covered the entire spike protein, and the dominant responses were in regions 160-218 and 743-854.

What this sample's time point label stands for: baseline before first vaccination. The treatment or condition label corresponds to: meningococcal conjugate vaccine given as trial control. The vaccinee samples were drawn from two UK trials, COV001 and COV002, one of which was a single-blind randomized controlled phase 2/3 trial testing AZD1222 (ChAdOx1 nCoV-19) in healthy adults. For TCRbeta chain sequencing, PBMC samples from trial participants were taken at day 0 and at day 28 after the second dose. The sample was peripheral blood, taken on day 0 of MenACWY control vaccination. The chain links TRBV5-1 with TRBJ1-6; TRBD1 could be the D gene, as 6 bases match. This sequence was found in an adult in good health. The CDR3: CASSFQGRGNSPLHF. The nucleotide sequence is given as TGCGCCAGCAGCTTTCAGGGGCGAGGGAATTCACCCCTCCACTTT.